This T cell receptor beta chain was sequenced during a study of blood T cell repertoires in COVID-19. Trimming at V came to 3 bases and at J to 7 bases, leaving 5 bases not matched to a gene. The CDR3 totals 13 residues. CDR1 MNHEY and CDR2 SMNVEV come from the germline V gene (reference sequence). The data were produced by immunoSEQ multiplex PCR, yet TCRdb's version contains in-frame clones alone and is incomplete. The data hold 45,000 to 65,000 clones, with roughly 79% observed a single time. The chain carries TRBV27 and TRBJ2-7; 8 nucleotides match TRBD2. The sample consisted of peripheral blood. This TCR was sampled from a woman in her fifties or sixties with acute or convalescent COVID-19. This chain's CDR3 is CASSLGTGGEQYF. The CDR3 DNA sequence: TGTGCCAGCAGTTTGGGGACGGGGGGGGAGCAGTACTTC.